This TCR beta chain derives from a study of blood T cell repertoires in COVID-19. Looking at the study overall: Spain, Italy and the United States supplied samples that represented acute and convalescent COVID-19. Sources were T cells, B-cell-depleted T cells, or PBMCs; the material itself was cDNA or gDNA.

Authors' methods: How many nucleated cells were present was estimated from reference gene primer amplification. The method was immunoSEQ multiplex PCR; TCRdb's version includes in-frame clones alone and lacks a portion of them. The DNA was the basis for D and trimming; V, J and clone size are from that table. The sample lists fewer than 50,000 clones, 84% occurring once. The Seattle site enrolled patients during active infection and followed them longitudinally. In germline, CDR1 is SEHNR, CDR2 FQNEAQ (reference sequence). The CDR3 runs 17 residues. The junction had 8 bases not matched to a gene; V was cut back by 1 base and J by 1 base.

The sequenced material came from peripheral blood. This receptor was identified in a man in his fifties or sixties with COVID-19, enrolled during active disease. The chain links TRBV7-9 to TRBJ2-7, with 9 bases identical to TRBD1. CDR3 region: CASSLEVGDRASYEQYF. In DNA form, the CDR3 reads TGTGCCAGCAGCTTAGAAGTCGGGGACAGGGCTTCCTACGAGCAGTACTTC.